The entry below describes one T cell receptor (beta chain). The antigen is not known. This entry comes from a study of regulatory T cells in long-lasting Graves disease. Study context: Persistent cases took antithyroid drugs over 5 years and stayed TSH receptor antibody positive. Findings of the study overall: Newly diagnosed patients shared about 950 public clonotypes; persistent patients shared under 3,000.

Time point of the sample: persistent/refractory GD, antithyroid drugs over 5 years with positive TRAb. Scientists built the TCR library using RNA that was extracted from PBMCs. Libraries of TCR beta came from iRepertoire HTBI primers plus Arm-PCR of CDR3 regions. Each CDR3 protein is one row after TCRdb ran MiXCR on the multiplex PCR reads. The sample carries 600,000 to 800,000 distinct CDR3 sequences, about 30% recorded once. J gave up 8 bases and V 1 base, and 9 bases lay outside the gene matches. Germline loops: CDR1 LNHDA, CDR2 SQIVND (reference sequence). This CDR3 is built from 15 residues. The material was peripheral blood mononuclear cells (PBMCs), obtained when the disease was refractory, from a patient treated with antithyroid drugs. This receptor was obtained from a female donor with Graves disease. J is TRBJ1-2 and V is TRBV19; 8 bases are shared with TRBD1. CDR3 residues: CASSIAGQGVTGYTF. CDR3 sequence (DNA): TGTGCCAGTAGTATAGCCGGACAGGGAGTGACGGGCTACACCTTC.